This T cell receptor beta chain was recorded in a study of T cell responses to AZD1222 COVID-19 vaccine. Study-wide findings and caveats: There were repertoire samples only from the period after the peak T cell response. Across spike, vaccine-associated CD4 TCRs were found, dominant at 160-218 and 743-854. Clonal diversity may have been underestimated in mostly white British donors. Of the AZD1222 recipients, only five to seven were seropositive at baseline.

Libraries were prepared by immunoSEQ multiplex PCR; TCRdb keeps only in-frame clonotypes and omits some of them. The sample yields more than 150,000 clones, more than 85% seen once. With respect to this clone: The antigen is not known.

The germline CDR1 and CDR2 sequences are SNHLY and FYNNEI. Trimming pared 6 bases from V and 3 bases from J, leaving 11 bases between. The CDR3 loop spans 14 amino acids. The sequence was obtained from an adult who received the AZD1222 COVID-19 vaccine. This chain uses TRBV2 with TRBJ1-4; no clear D. The sample consisted of peripheral blood, taken 28 days after the second AZD1222 dose. This CDR3 is CASRRRAANEKLFF. In DNA, the CDR3 is TGTGCCAGCAGGAGGCGGGCGGCTAATGAAAAACTGTTTTTT.